These T cell receptor beta chains were read from a single sample in a study of immune characteristics of hereditary and idiopathic chronic pancreatitis. Profiled with immunoSEQ multiplex PCR; TCRdb holds only in-frame clones, not every one. The profile shows over 14,000 clones, roughly 80% of them singletons. Sequencing input: pancreas tissue with hereditary chronic pancreatitis. These receptors originate from a human donor with chronic pancreatitis. Both conserved end residues are part of each CDR3. D genes are given only for firm matches. Size values are once, few and many counts, or a class for expanded clones, and some rows have none.

>TRBV6-6|.|TRBJ2-1|.
CASSPLRTVSSYNEQFF
TGTGCCAGCAGTCCGTTAAGGACAGTTAGCTCCTACAATGAGCAGTTCTTC
>TRBV10-3|few|TRBJ2-1|TRBD1
CAISGRGQDEQFF
TGTGCCATCTCCGGCAGGGGGCAGGATGAGCAGTTCTTC
>TRBV5-5|.|TRBJ2-7|TRBD1
CASSFQPGTGKHEQYF
TGTGCCAGCAGTTTTCAACCCGGGACAGGGAAGCACGAGCAGTACTTC
>TRBV28|.|TRBJ1-2|.
CASSLLLRPANYGYTF
TGTGCCAGCAGTTTATTACTGCGGCCAGCTAACTATGGCTACACCTTC
>TRBV18|.|TRBJ1-1|.
CASSRPGILWAFF
TGTGCCAGCTCACGTCCAGGGATCCTTTGGGCTTTCTTT
>TRBV5-1|.|TRBJ2-2|.
CASSLRDKRTSNTGELFF
TGCGCCAGCAGCCTACGGGACAAGCGAACCTCGAACACCGGGGAGCTGTTTTTT
>TRBV6-5|.|TRBJ2-1|TRBD2
CASRDWGLAGYEQFF
TGTGCCAGCAGGGATTGGGGACTAGCGGGGTATGAGCAGTTCTTC
>TRBV9|.|TRBJ2-7|.
CASSRDLTYEQYF
TGTGCCAGCAGCCGAGACTTAACCTACGAGCAGTACTTC
>TRBV30|.|TRBJ2-1|.
CAWSSSGSGEQFF
TGTGCCTGGAGTTCCTCGGGGTCCGGTGAGCAGTTCTTC
>TRBV27|.|TRBJ1-6|.
CASSPVLRNSPLHF
TGTGCCAGCAGCCCGGTCTTAAGGAATTCACCCCTCCACTTT
>TRBV15|.|TRBJ1-4|.
CATSSAPPGRGSEKLFF
TGTGCCACCAGCAGTGCTCCCCCCGGACGAGGGTCTGAAAAACTGTTTTTT
>TRBV5-1|.|TRBJ2-1|TRBD1
CASRDGTGGSYNEQFF
TGCGCCAGCAGGGATGGGACAGGCGGGTCCTACAATGAGCAGTTCTTC
>TRBV7-2|.|TRBJ1-5|.
CASSIRGNQPQHF
TGTGCCAGCAGTATAAGGGGCAATCAGCCCCAGCATTTT
>TRBV4-1|once|TRBJ1-6|.
CASSQGLISSSPLHF
TGCGCCAGCAGCCAAGGTCTCATATCGAGTTCACCCCTCCACTTT
>TRBV25-1|.|TRBJ2-3|.
CASSEFRGNTQYF
TGTGCCAGCAGTGAATTTAGGGGTAATACGCAGTATTTT
>TRBV15|.|TRBJ2-6|.
CATSSPLGANVLTF
TGTGCCACCAGCAGCCCCTTAGGGGCCAACGTCCTGACTTTC
>TRBV21-1|.|TRBJ1-2|.
CASSPKGVRAANYGYTF
TGTGCCAGCAGCCCTAAGGGGGTAAGGGCCGCTAACTATGGCTACACCTTC
>TRBV30|.|TRBJ1-2|.
CAWNRGPYGYTF
TGTGCCTGGAACCGGGGCCCCTATGGCTACACCTTC
>TRBV27|.|TRBJ1-6|TRBD1
CASRAGQGGTPLHF
TGTGCCAGCAGAGCTGGACAGGGGGGGACACCCCTCCACTTT
>TRBV27|.|TRBJ2-2|TRBD2
CASSFGGRVSGELFF
TGTGCCAGCAGTTTCGGTGGGAGGGTGAGCGGGGAGCTGTTTTTT
>TRBV3-1/TRBV3-2|.|TRBJ1-2|.
CASSHRGSNYGYTF
TGTGCCAGCAGCCACAGGGGCTCTAACTATGGCTACACCTTC
>TRBV19|.|TRBJ2-1|TRBD2
CASSPLTSGRGHEQFF
TGTGCCAGTAGTCCATTAACTAGCGGGAGGGGCCATGAGCAGTTCTTC
>TRBV30|.|TRBJ1-3|.
CAWSVGGSGNTIYF
TGTGCCTGGAGTGTGGGGGGCTCTGGAAACACCATATATTTT
>TRBV29-1|.|TRBJ1-2|.
CSVEDSTNPGYTF
TGCAGCGTTGAAGATTCGACCAACCCTGGCTACACCTTC